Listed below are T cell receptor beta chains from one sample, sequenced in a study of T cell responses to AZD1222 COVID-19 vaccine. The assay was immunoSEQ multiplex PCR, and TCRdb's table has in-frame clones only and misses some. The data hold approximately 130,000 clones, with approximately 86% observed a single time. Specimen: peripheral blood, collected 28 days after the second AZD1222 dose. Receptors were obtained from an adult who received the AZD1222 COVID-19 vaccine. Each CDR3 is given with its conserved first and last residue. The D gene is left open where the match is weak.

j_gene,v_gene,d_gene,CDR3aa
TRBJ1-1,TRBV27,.,CASSLGAVNTEAFF
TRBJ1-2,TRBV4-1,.,CASSDQGGLGYTF
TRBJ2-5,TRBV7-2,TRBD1,CASSPQGARETQYF
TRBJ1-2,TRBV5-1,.,CASSLMDTSYGYTF
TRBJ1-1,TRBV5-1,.,CASSLARGLTEAFF
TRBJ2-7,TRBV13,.,CASSLGTGEGYEQYF
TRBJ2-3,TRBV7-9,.,CASSLGSQGRGHTQYF
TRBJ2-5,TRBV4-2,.,CASSQDQTAYQETQYF
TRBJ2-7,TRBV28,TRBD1,CASSLYRQGRDEQYF
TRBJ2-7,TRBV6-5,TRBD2,CASINLAGDWEQYF
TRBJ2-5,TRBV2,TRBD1,CASSAWAGGETQYF
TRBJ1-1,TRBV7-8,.,CASSLGPETEAFF
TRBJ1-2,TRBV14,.,CASSQEQGGYGYTF
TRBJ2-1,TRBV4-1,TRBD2,CASSPGAGGSHYNEQFF
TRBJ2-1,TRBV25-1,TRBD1,CASKDRALHEQFF
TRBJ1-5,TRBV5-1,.,CASSLGTAGQPQHF
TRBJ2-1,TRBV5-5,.,CASSLNEQFF
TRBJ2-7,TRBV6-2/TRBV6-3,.,CASSYSGDGPYEQYF
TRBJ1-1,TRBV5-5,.,CASIGVRTEAFF
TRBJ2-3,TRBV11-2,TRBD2,CASSLRLAGVADTQYF
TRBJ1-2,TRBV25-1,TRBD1,CASTQTGGSYGYTF
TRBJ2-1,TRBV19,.,CASSIGPNPYNEQFF
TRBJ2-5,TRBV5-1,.,CASSLGAGQETQYF
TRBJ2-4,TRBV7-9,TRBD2,CASSLGGEGAKNIQYF
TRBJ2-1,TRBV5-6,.,CASSLWGGLYNEQFF
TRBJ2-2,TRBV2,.,CATEARGNTGELFF
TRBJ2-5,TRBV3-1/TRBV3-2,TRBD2,CASSQDRLAGAETQYF
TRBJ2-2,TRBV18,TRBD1,CASSPRGTGDTGELFF
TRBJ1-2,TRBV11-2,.,CASSLAGVTYGYTF